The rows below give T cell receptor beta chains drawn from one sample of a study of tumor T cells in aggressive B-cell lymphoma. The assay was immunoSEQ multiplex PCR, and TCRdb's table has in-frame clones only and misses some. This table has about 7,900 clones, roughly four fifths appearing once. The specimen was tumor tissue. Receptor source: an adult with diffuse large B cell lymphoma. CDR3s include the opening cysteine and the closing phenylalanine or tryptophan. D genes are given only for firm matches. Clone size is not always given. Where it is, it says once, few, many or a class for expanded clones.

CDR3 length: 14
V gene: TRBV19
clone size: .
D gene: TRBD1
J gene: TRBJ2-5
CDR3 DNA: TGTGCCAGTAGTATCGGACAGGGCCGGGAGACCCAGTACTTC
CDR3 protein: CASSIGQGRETQYF

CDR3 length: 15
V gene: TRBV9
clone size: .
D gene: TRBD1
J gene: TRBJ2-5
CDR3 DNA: TGTGCCAGCAGCCCGAGGACAGGGTCAGTGGAGACCCAGTACTTC
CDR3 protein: CASSPRTGSVETQYF

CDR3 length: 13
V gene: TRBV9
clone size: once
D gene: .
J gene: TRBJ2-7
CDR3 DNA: TGTGCCAGCAGCGTAGGATACGGCTACGAGCAGTACTTC
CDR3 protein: CASSVGYGYEQYF

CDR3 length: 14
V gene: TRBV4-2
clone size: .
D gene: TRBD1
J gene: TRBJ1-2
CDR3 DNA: TGTGCCAGCAGCCAAGAACAGGGGGCTCACGGCTACACCTTC
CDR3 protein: CASSQEQGAHGYTF

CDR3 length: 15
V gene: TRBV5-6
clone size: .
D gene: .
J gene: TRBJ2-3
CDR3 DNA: TGTGCCAGCAGCTTAGGTGGAGGGTGGGCAGATACGCAGTATTTT
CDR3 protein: CASSLGGGWADTQYF

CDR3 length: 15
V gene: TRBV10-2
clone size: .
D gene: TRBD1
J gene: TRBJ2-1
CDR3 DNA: TGCGCCAGCAGTGAGACCGGGACAGGAGACAATGAGCAGTTCTTC
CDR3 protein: CASSETGTGDNEQFF

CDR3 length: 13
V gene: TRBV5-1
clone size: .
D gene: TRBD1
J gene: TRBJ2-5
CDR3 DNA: TGCGCCAGCAGCTATACCGGGACAGGGGAGCAGTACTTC
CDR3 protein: CASSYTGTGEQYF

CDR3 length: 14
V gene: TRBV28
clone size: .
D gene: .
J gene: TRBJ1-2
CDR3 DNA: TGTGCCAGCAGTTCCCCTGGACTCCAATGGGGCTACACCTTC
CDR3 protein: CASSSPGLQWGYTF

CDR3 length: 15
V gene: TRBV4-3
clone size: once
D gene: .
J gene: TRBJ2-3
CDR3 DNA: TGCGCCAGCAGCCTTAGTGGAGAGTCCACAGATACGCAGTATTTT
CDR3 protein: CASSLSGESTDTQYF

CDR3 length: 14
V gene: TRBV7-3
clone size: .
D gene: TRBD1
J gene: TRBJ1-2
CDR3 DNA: TGTGCCAGCAGCACCACAGGGGGCGGCTATGGCTACACCTTC
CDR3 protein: CASSTTGGGYGYTF

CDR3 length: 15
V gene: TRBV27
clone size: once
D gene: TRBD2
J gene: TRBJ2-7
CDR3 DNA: TGTGCCAGCAGTTCCCGACTAGCGGGGACCCTCGAGCAGTACTTC
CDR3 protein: CASSSRLAGTLEQYF

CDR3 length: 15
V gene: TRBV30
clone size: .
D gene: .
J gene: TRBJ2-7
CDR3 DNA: TGTGCCTGGAGTGTTAACGTCGAGAGCTCCTACGAGCAGTACTTC
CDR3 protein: CAWSVNVESSYEQYF

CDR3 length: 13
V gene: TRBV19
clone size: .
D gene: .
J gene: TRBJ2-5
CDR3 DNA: TGTGCCAATAGTACACCCAGCCAAGAGACCCAGTACTTC
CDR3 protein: CANSTPSQETQYF

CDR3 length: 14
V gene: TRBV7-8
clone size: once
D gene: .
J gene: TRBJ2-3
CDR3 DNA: TGTGCCAGCAGCTCGTACTCTGTTGTAGATACGCAGTATTTT
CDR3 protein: CASSSYSVVDTQYF

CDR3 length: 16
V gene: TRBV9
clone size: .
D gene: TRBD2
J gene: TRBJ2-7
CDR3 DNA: TGTGCCAGCAGCGTTTCCGGACTAGCGGGATTCTACGAGCAGTACTTC
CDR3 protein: CASSVSGLAGFYEQYF

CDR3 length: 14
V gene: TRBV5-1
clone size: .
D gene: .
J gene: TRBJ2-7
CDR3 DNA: TGCGCCAGCAGCTCCGGGACATTTCGCTACGAGCAGTACTTC
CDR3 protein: CASSSGTFRYEQYF